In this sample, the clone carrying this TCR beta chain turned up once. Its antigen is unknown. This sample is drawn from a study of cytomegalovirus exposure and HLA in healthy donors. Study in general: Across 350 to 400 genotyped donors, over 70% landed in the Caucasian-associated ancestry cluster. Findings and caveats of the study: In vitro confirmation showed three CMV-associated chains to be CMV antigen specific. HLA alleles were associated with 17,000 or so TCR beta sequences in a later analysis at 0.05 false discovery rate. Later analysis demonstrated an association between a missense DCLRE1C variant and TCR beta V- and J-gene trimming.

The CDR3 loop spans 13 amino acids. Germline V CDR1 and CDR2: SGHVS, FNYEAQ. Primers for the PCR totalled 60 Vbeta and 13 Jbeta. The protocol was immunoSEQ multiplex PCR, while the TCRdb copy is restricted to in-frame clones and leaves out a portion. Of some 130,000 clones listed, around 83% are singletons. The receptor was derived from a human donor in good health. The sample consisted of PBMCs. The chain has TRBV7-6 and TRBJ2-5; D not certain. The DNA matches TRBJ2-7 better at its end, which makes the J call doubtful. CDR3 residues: CASSLGGDYEQYF. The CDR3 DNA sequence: TGTGCCAGCAGCTTAGGTGGAGACTACGAGCAGTACTTC.